Following are 23 T cell receptor beta chains from one sample sequenced in a study of blood T cell repertoires in COVID-19. Assay used: immunoSEQ multiplex PCR; TCRdb lists only in-frame clones, some missing. This sample carries some 170,000 clones, roughly 90% of them seen once, and the ten largest clones take roughly a sixth. Sequenced material: peripheral blood. The receptors stem from a man aged 55 to 69 with active or convalescent COVID-19.

The chain carries TRBV19 and TRBJ1-4; 8 bases match TRBD1. Germline-derived CDR1 and CDR2 are LNHDA and SQIVND (reference sequence). CDR3 length equals 15 residues. J gave up 2 bases and V 5 bases, and 4 bases lay outside the gene matches. This CDR3 is CASSSNRGTNEKLFF. The CDR3 DNA reads TGTGCCAGTAGTTCAAACAGGGGGACTAATGAAAAACTGTTTTTT.

The rearrangement joins TRBV5-8 to TRBJ1-3; tentatively, D is TRBD1 (6 bases). The ends were cut back, 10 bases at V and 4 bases at J, with 15 bases in the middle. Germline V gene data show CDR1 as SGHTS and CDR2 as YDEGEE. The CDR3 has 13 residues. The CDR3 spells CASHRDNGNTIYF. Here the CDR3 DNA reads TGTGCCTCGCACCGGGACAACGGAAACACCATATATTTT. The entire variable domain, with the rest obtained from reference TRBV5-8 and TRBJ1-3, is as follows: EAGVTQSPTHLIKTRGQQATLRCSPISGHTSVYWYQQALGLGLQFLLWYDEGEERNRGNFPPRFSGRQFPNYSSELNVNALELEDSALYLCASHRDNGNTIYFGEGSWLTVV.

The V call is TRBV27, the J call TRBJ1-2; 9 bases line up with TRBD1. The length of the CDR3 is 13 residues. In germline, CDR1 is MNHEY, CDR2 SMNVEV (reference sequence). V lost 4 bases, J lost 4 bases, and 1 base stayed unmatched. CDR3 in DNA: TGTGCCAGCAGTTGGGACAGGGCCTATGGCTACACCTTC. It specifies CASSWDRAYGYTF.

J is TRBJ1-2 and V is TRBV2; D is ambiguous. The germline gives CDR1 SNHLY, CDR2 FYNNEI. The CDR3 extends over 12 amino acids. The V end was cut by 2 bases, the J end by 8 bases, with 9 bases between. The CDR3 region is CASSELGGGYTF. In nucleotides, the CDR3 is TGTGCCAGCAGTGAATTGGGAGGCGGCTACACCTTC.

With respect to this clone: The same CDR3 is also encoded by other DNA sequences in this sample. This chain links TRBV19 with TRBJ1-6; 11 bases map to TRBD1. The length of the CDR3 is 15 residues. V lost 2 bases, J lost 8 bases, and 2 bases stayed unmatched. Germline V gene data show CDR1 as LNHDA and CDR2 as SQIVND (reference sequence). CDR3 sequence reads: CASSIRGQGDSPLHF. In DNA, the CDR3 is TGTGCCAGTAGTATAAGGGGACAGGGGGATTCACCCCTCCACTTT.

This chain links TRBV5-1 with TRBJ2-2, with 10 bases fitting TRBD1. The CDR3 is 13 residues long. Germline V gene sequence: CDR1 SGHRS, CDR2 YFSETQ. The V and J ends lost 9 bases and 3 bases, in that order; junction bases with no gene match: 2. In nucleotides, the CDR3 is TGCGCCACCGGGACAGGGGACACCGGGGAGCTGTTTTTT. Translation: CATGTGDTGELFF.

The chain uses TRBV2 and TRBJ1-2; tentative D call: TRBD1 (5 bases). The length of the CDR3 is 12 residues. The germline CDR1 and CDR2 sequences are SNHLY and FYNNEI. Trimming shortened V by 3 bases and J by 4 bases, and 6 bases separated the two germline ends. The CDR3 nucleotides read TGTGCCAGCAGTGATCAGGGCTATGGCTACACCTTC. Translating it yields CASSDQGYGYTF.

The chain uses TRBV5-5 and TRBJ1-4, with TRBD1 matching over 8 bases. Per the germline V gene, CDR1 is SGHKS and CDR2 is YYEKEE (reference sequence). V was clipped by 3 bases and J by 4 bases; unmatched bases: 2. The CDR3 runs to 14 residues. The CDR3 region has the DNA TGTGCCAGCAGCTCCGGACAGGGTAATGAAAAACTGTTTTTT. It yields the protein CASSSGQGNEKLFF.

The CDR3 coding sequence is TGCGCCAGCAGGGGACAGGGGGACACAGATACGCAGTATTTT. Translated, it gives CASRGQGDTDTQYF. The V and J genes are TRBV5-1 and TRBJ2-3, with TRBD1 matching 11 bases. V gave up 5 bases and J gave up 2 bases; unmatched junction bases: 1. The CDR3 covers 14 residues. In germline, CDR1 is SGHRS, CDR2 YFSETQ.

J is TRBJ2-5 and V is TRBV5-1; 8 nucleotides align to TRBD2. The junction had 6 bases not matched to a gene; V was cut back by 4 bases and J by 4 bases. Germline V lookup: CDR1 SGHRS, CDR2 YFSETQ. The CDR3 length is 14 residues. The CDR3 protein is CASSTGLVRETQYF. The CDR3 DNA reads TGCGCCAGCAGCACGGGACTAGTTAGAGAGACCCAGTACTTC.

This clone was recorded a few times. The CDR3 DNA is TGCGCCAGCAGTTACGACAGGGTGGGCGAAAAACTGTTTTTT. This translates into CASSYDRVGEKLFF. The J gene is TRBJ1-4, the V gene TRBV5-1, with 7 bases that match TRBD1. V was clipped by 5 bases and J by 8 bases; unmatched bases: 9. Germline loops: CDR1 SGHRS, CDR2 YFSETQ. The CDR3 is 14 residues long.

The chain recombines TRBV12-5 with TRBJ1-1, with D unclear. The CDR3 is 12 amino acids. Germline CDR1 and CDR2: LGHNT and FRNRAP. Trimming took off 3 bases at V and 7 bases at J, with 9 bases between the two ends. Here the CDR3 reads CASGFRGFEAFF. The CDR3 DNA follows: TGTGCTAGTGGTTTCAGAGGGTTTGAAGCTTTCTTT. The full variable domain, with the rest looked up from reference TRBV12-5 and TRBJ1-1, is DARVTQTPRHKVTEMGQEVTMRCQPILGHNTVFWYRQTMMQGLELLAYFRNRAPLDDSGMPKDRFSAEMPDATLATLKIQPSEPRDSAVYFCASGFRGFEAFFGQGTRLTVV.

Points on this clone: Additional DNA sequences in this sample encode the identical CDR3. CDR3 nucleotides: TGTGCCAGCAGTTACACGACAGCAACTAATGAAAAACTGTTTTTT. It is translated as CASSYTTATNEKLFF. J is TRBJ1-4 and V is TRBV6-5; D is perhaps TRBD1 (5 bases). The CDR3 is made up of 15 amino acids. Trimming removed 2 bases from V and 0 bases from J, with 7 bases in between. Germline V gene sequence: CDR1 MNHEY, CDR2 SVGAGI.

The gene calls are TRBV28 and TRBJ1-1, with D perhaps matching TRBD1 (5 bases). Trimming stripped 5 bases from V and 3 bases from J, with 13 bases between. Germline values: CDR1 MDHEN, CDR2 SYDVKM. CDR3 length: 14 amino acids. The DNA of the CDR3 is TGTGCCAGCAGTAAGACAGTGTACGACACTGAAGCTTTCTTT. The encoded protein is CASSKTVYDTEAFF.

The chain links TRBV18 to TRBJ1-4, with 12 bases fitting TRBD1. Germline V gene sequence: CDR1 KGHSH, CDR2 LQKENI. The CDR3 consists of 18 residues. V shed 4 bases, J shed 2 bases, and the junction held 8 bases outside the gene matches. CDR3 in DNA: TGTGCCAGCTCACGATCCGGGACAGGGGGCTCTACTAATGAAAAACTGTTTTTT. It yields the protein CASSRSGTGGSTNEKLFF.

This chain uses TRBV27 with TRBJ1-2; D remains unclear. Trimming removed 4 bases at V and 4 bases at J, with 7 bases between. This CDR3 contains 12 residues. Germline V CDR1 and CDR2: MNHEY, SMNVEV (reference sequence). The CDR3 region has the DNA TGTGCCAGCAGTTCTGGGCGCTATGGCTACACCTTC. It specifies CASSSGRYGYTF.

This clone was recorded only once. The rearrangement links TRBV7-9 to TRBJ1-2; unclear D gene. The V end was cut by 1 base, the J end by 7 bases, with 10 bases between. Germline loops: CDR1 SEHNR, CDR2 FQNEAQ (reference sequence). The CDR3 contains 13 residues. The CDR3 here is CASSLEDLRGYTF. The CDR3 bases are TGTGCCAGCAGCTTAGAGGACTTACGTGGCTACACCTTC.

This clone is a singleton in its sample. The rearrangement links TRBV5-1 to TRBJ1-2; tentatively, D is TRBD1 (6 bases). CDR1 and CDR2 (germline): SGHRS, YFSETQ. Deletions cut 0 bases from V and 2 bases from J, with 8 bases between. CDR3 length: 14 amino acids. In DNA form, the CDR3 reads TGCGCCAGCAGCTTGGGGACAGAGAACTATGGCTACACCTTC. This encodes CASSLGTENYGYTF.

The chain is built from TRBV19 and TRBJ1-3; no firm D call. The V end was cut by 1 base, the J end by 4 bases, with 14 bases between. The CDR3 runs to 16 residues. Germline V gene data show CDR1 as LNHDA and CDR2 as SQIVND (reference sequence). The CDR3 region is CASSIVSGNAGNTIYF. The CDR3 DNA reads as TGTGCCAGTAGTATAGTCTCGGGGAATGCCGGAAACACCATATATTTT.

The chain is built from TRBV13 and TRBJ2-1; 9 bases fit TRBD2. Looked up from germline, CDR1 is PRHDT and CDR2 is FYEKMQ (reference sequence). The CDR3 covers 16 residues. After removal of 2 bases from V and 6 bases from J, the junction contained 8 bases not matched to a gene. The CDR3 is CASSLQGSGRANEQFF. The CDR3 DNA follows: TGTGCCAGCAGCTTACAGGGTAGCGGGAGAGCCAATGAGCAGTTCTTC.

V usage is TRBV3-1 (or the pseudogene TRBV3-2) and J usage is TRBJ1-3; D not certain. Germline V gene data show CDR1 as LGHDT and CDR2 as YNNKEL (reference sequence). This CDR3 is built from 15 residues. Trimming took off 1 base at V and 0 bases at J, with 7 bases between the two ends. The CDR3 coding sequence is TGTGCCAGCAGCCAAGGACACCACTCTGGAAACACCATATATTTT. It is translated as CASSQGHHSGNTIYF.

CDR3 sequence (DNA): TGTGCCAGCAGCTTAGGTGAAATAGACCAAGAGACCCAGTACTTC. Translated, it gives CASSLGEIDQETQYF. V usage is TRBV7-9 and J usage is TRBJ2-5; D uncertain. Germline lookup yields CDR1 SEHNR and CDR2 FQNEAQ (reference sequence). V was shortened by 1 base and J by 0 bases, with 9 bases between the two germline ends. This CDR3 spans 15 amino acids.

This chain connects TRBV5-1 to TRBJ2-1, with TRBD2 matching 11 bases. This CDR3 has 15 amino acids. CDR1 and CDR2 (germline): SGHRS, YFSETQ. V was pared by 0 bases and J by 7 bases, with 3 bases of the junction left unmatched. The CDR3 nucleotides read TGCGCCAGCAGCTTGGTAGCTAGCGGGAGGAATGAGCAGTTCTTC. Protein: CASSLVASGRNEQFF. The full variable domain, completed using reference TRBV5-1 and TRBJ2-1, is KAGVTQTPRYLIKTRGQQVTLSCSPISGHRSVSWYQQTPGQGLQFLFEYFSETQRNKGNFPGRFSGRQFSNSRSEMNVSTLELGDSALYLCASSLVASGRNEQFFGPGTRLTVL.